This is a list of T cell receptor beta chains from one sample in a study of blood T cell repertoires in COVID-19. Data came from immunoSEQ multiplex PCR; TCRdb stores just in-frame clones and leaves some out. The sample gives some 330,000 clones, roughly 90% of which show up once; 4% is in the top ten. The sequenced material came from peripheral blood. Every receptor here comes from a woman in her forties or fifties with active or convalescent COVID-19. CDR3s include the opening cysteine and the closing phenylalanine or tryptophan. Fields, in order: V gene, D gene, J gene, clone size, CDR3 DNA, CDR3 protein. A D gene is named only where the DNA matches it firmly. Some rows mark clone size as missing; the rest say once, few, many or name a class of expanded clone.

TRBV7-8	.	TRBJ1-2	.	TGTGCCAGCAGCTTAGCGAGAGTAAACTATGGCTACACCTTC	CASSLARVNYGYTF
TRBV3-1/TRBV3-2	.	TRBJ2-2	.	TGTGCCAGCAGCCGGCGGGGCACCGGGGAGCTGTTTTTT	CASSRRGTGELFF
TRBV4-1	TRBD1	TRBJ2-7	.	TGCGCCAGCAGCCCCGGACAGGGGAGGTCCTACGAGCAGTACTTC	CASSPGQGRSYEQYF
TRBV19	.	TRBJ1-3	.	TGTGCCAGTAAGCCCAGTGCAGGGGTCGGAAACACCATATATTTT	CASKPSAGVGNTIYF
TRBV5-6	.	TRBJ2-3	few	TGTGCCAGCAGCAGAGACGGGAGCACAGATACGCAGTATTTT	CASSRDGSTDTQYF
TRBV28	TRBD1	TRBJ1-5	.	TGTGCCAGCAGTTTATCCGGGACAGGGGATCAGCCCCAGCATTTT	CASSLSGTGDQPQHF
TRBV6-1	.	TRBJ1-2	.	TGTGCCAGCAGTGAAGCGTGGGGGCGAGCTAACTATGGCTACACCTTC	CASSEAWGRANYGYTF
TRBV27	TRBD2	TRBJ2-2	.	TGTGCCAGCCTAGGACTAGCGGGGGGAAATACCGGGGAGCTGTTTTTT	CASLGLAGGNTGELFF
TRBV28	.	TRBJ1-2	.	TGTGCCAGCAGTTTAAGACTGCCAGTCTATGGCTACACCTTC	CASSLRLPVYGYTF
TRBV6-5	.	TRBJ2-5	.	TGTGCCAGCAGCCCCAACCGACAGTTGGAGGAGACCCAGTACTTC	CASSPNRQLEETQYF
TRBV14	.	TRBJ1-1	.	TGTGCCAGCAGCCTACAGGGGAACACTGAAGCTTTCTTT	CASSLQGNTEAFF
TRBV5-1	TRBD2	TRBJ2-7	.	TGCGCCAGCAGCTTTACTAGCGGAAGACATTACGAGCAGTACTTC	CASSFTSGRHYEQYF
TRBV6-5	TRBD1	TRBJ2-1	.	TGTGCCAGCCTGACAGGGGATGAGCAGTTCTTC	CASLTGDEQFF
TRBV25-1	.	TRBJ1-5	.	TGTGCCAGCAGTGAGCGGGGCCCGGGGAGTAGCAATCAGCCCCAGCATTTT	CASSERGPGSSNQPQHF
TRBV11-3	TRBD1	TRBJ2-7	.	TGTGCCAGCAGCTCCCGGGACAGTTCCTACGAGCAGTACTTC	CASSSRDSSYEQYF
TRBV28	.	TRBJ1-1	.	TGTGCCAGCAGTTTATGGAGCGGGGGCTACACTGAAGCTTTCTTT	CASSLWSGGYTEAFF
TRBV6-2/TRBV6-3	.	TRBJ1-1	.	TGTGCCAGCAGTACCGCTGGGGGGACTGAAGCTTTCTTT	CASSTAGGTEAFF
TRBV7-9	.	TRBJ1-4	once	TGTGCCAGCAGCTTAGAACAGGGTGAGAAACTGTTTTTT	CASSLEQGEKLFF
TRBV29-1	.	TRBJ1-1	.	TGCAGCGTTCCCTCGGGGATCATGAACACTGAAGCTTTCTTT	CSVPSGIMNTEAFF
TRBV30	.	TRBJ1-2	.	TGTGCCTGGAGTTTTAGGCCAGGGAAGTCATATGGCTACACCTTC	CAWSFRPGKSYGYTF
TRBV7-2	TRBD2	TRBJ2-1	.	TGTGCCAGCAGTAAAGCAGGGACTAGTTACAATGAGCAGTTCTTC	CASSKAGTSYNEQFF
TRBV4-2	TRBD1	TRBJ1-3	.	TGTGCCAGCAGCCCGACAGGGGGCGTCTCTGGAAACACCATATATTTT	CASSPTGGVSGNTIYF
TRBV19	TRBD1	TRBJ1-6	.	TGTGCCAGTAGTATCCAAGGACAGGCGGCTAATTCACCCCTCCACTTT	CASSIQGQAANSPLHF
TRBV7-8	TRBD2	TRBJ2-5	.	TGTGCCAGCAGCTTAGAGGGGACTAGCGGTCAGAGGTACTTC	CASSLEGTSGQRYF
TRBV24-1	TRBD1	TRBJ1-2	.	TGTGCCACCAGTACAGGGGGCGTCCTCGGTGGCTACACCTTC	CATSTGGVLGGYTF
TRBV24-1	TRBD1	TRBJ2-3	.	TGTGCCACCGGGGCAGGGACAGTCACAGATACGCAGTATTTT	CATGAGTVTDTQYF
TRBV30	TRBD1	TRBJ1-1	.	TGTGCCTGGAGCAGGGGGCCAAACACTGAAGCTTTCTTT	CAWSRGPNTEAFF
TRBV5-5	.	TRBJ2-3	.	TGTGCCAGCAGCTTGGTTGGGACTCCAGATACGCAGTATTTT	CASSLVGTPDTQYF
TRBV18	.	TRBJ1-1	.	TGTGCCAGCTCACCACCGGGAGAAAGTGAAGCTTTCTTT	CASSPPGESEAFF
TRBV4-2	.	TRBJ1-1	.	TGTGCCAGCAGCCAGGGCGTGAACACTGAAGCTTTCTTT	CASSQGVNTEAFF
TRBV7-2	.	TRBJ1-5	.	TGTGCCAGCAGCTTAGACAGGAACAATCAGCCCCAGCATTTT	CASSLDRNNQPQHF
TRBV28	TRBD1	TRBJ2-7	.	TGTGCCAGCAGACCCGATTACAGGGGACCTTACTACGAGCAGTACTTC	CASRPDYRGPYYEQYF
TRBV27	.	TRBJ2-7	.	TGTGCCAGCAGTTCCCTCCGCAGGGGAACCTACGAGCAGTACTTC	CASSSLRRGTYEQYF
TRBV5-4	TRBD2	TRBJ2-7	.	TGTGCCAGCAGCTTGGGCGGGAGGGCCGGTTACGAGCAGTACTTC	CASSLGGRAGYEQYF
TRBV19	.	TRBJ1-1	.	TGTGCCAGTAGTAAGGCCGCGGTTATGAACACTGAAGCTTTCTTT	CASSKAAVMNTEAFF
TRBV7-9	TRBD2	TRBJ2-1	.	TGTGCCAGCAGTCCGACTAGCGGGGTGACCTACAATGAGCAGTTCTTC	CASSPTSGVTYNEQFF
TRBV28	TRBD1	TRBJ1-2	.	TGTGCCAGCAGTTCCCTAGGGACAGGGGGTTTTCACTATGGCTACACCTTC	CASSSLGTGGFHYGYTF
TRBV5-4	TRBD1	TRBJ1-1	.	TGTGCCAGCATCCCGGGACAGGGGTTTAAGAACACTGAAGCTTTCTTT	CASIPGQGFKNTEAFF
TRBV27	.	TRBJ1-1	.	TGTGCCAGCAGCCTTACGAGGAAGAACACTGAAGCTTTCTTT	CASSLTRKNTEAFF